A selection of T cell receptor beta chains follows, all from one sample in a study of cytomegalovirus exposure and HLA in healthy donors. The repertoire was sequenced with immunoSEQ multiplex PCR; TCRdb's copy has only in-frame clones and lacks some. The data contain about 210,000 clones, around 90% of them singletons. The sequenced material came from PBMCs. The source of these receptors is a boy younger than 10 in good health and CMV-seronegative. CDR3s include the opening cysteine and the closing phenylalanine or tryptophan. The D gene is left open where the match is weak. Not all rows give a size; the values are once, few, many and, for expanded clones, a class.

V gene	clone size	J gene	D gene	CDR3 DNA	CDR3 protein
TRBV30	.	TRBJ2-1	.	TGTGCCTGCGGAAGCGGCAACAATGAGCAGTTCTTC	CACGSGNNEQFF
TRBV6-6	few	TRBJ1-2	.	TGTGCCAGCCTCCTTTTGGTGGGAGACTATGGCTACACCTTC	CASLLLVGDYGYTF
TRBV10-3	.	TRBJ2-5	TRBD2	TGTGCCATCAGCTCCGGGACTAGCGCCTCTGGGCGGGAGACCCAGTACTTC	CAISSGTSASGRETQYF
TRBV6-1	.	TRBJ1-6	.	TGTGCCAGCAGTGCTGGGACATTGAATTCACCCCTCCACTTT	CASSAGTLNSPLHF
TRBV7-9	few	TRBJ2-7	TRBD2	TGTGCCAGCAGCTCGGGACTAGCGGGAGGGCCGGTCGAGCAGTACTTC	CASSSGLAGGPVEQYF
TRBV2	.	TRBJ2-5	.	TGTGCCAGCATAGAGGTGGGGGCAGTCCAAGAGACCCAGTACTTC	CASIEVGAVQETQYF
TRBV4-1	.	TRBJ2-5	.	TGCGCCAGCAGCCAAGTTCCAGGAAAAGAGACCCAGTACTTC	CASSQVPGKETQYF
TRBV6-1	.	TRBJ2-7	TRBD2	TGTGCCAGTCGTCAGGGGACTAGCGGCCTCTACGAGCAGTACTTC	CASRQGTSGLYEQYF
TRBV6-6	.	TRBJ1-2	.	TGTGCCAGCACCCACGGGGGCTATGGCTACACCTTC	CASTHGGYGYTF
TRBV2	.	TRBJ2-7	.	TGTGCCAGCGGCAGGGTAGCCTACGAGCAGTACTTC	CASGRVAYEQYF
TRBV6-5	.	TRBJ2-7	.	TGTGCCAGCAGCATCAACGCAGGGGGGCACGAGCAGTACTTC	CASSINAGGHEQYF
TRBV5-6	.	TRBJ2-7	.	TGTGCCAGCAGCTATGACAGAGCCTACGAGCAGTACTTC	CASSYDRAYEQYF
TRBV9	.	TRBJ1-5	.	TGTGCCAGCAGCGCACGAGGGAGCAATCAGCCCCAGCATTTT	CASSARGSNQPQHF
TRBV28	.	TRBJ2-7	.	TGTGCCAGCTGGTGGGCGGGCGGTTCGGGCGAGCAGTACTTC	CASWWAGGSGEQYF
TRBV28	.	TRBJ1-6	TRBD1	TGTGCCAGCAGTACCAGACAGGGGGCCCAATCACCCCTCCACTTT	CASSTRQGAQSPLHF
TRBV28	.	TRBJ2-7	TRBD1	TGTGCCAGCAGTACGGGACAGGGGATTGGCGAGCAGTACTTC	CASSTGQGIGEQYF
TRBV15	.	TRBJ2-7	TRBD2	TGTGCCACCAGCCCCCAAGCGGGAGCGACCCTAGGCGAGCAGTACTTC	CATSPQAGATLGEQYF
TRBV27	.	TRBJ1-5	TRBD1	TGTGCCAGCAGAAGAACCGGGACAGGGTTTTCTCAGCCCCAGCATTTT	CASRRTGTGFSQPQHF
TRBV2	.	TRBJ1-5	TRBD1	TGTGCCAGCAGTCCCGGGACAGGGAGCAATCAGCCCCAGCATTTT	CASSPGTGSNQPQHF
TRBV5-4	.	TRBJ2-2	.	TGTGCCAGCAGGTCCGGCACCGGGGAGCTGTTTTTT	CASRSGTGELFF
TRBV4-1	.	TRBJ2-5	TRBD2	TGCGCCAGCAGCCATCCGGGGACTAGCAGGGCTGGGGAGACCCAGTACTTC	CASSHPGTSRAGETQYF
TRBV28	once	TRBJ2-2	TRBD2	TGTGCCAGCAGTTTATTAACTAGCGGGCACACCGGGGAGCTGTTTTTT	CASSLLTSGHTGELFF
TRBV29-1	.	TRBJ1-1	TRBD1	TGCAGCGTTGAAGGATTGACAGGGGGGATCATGAACACTGAAGCTTTCTTT	CSVEGLTGGIMNTEAFF
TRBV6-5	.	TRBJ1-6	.	TGTGCCAGCATGGGGGCAGGGCTGAATTCACCCCTCCACTTT	CASMGAGLNSPLHF
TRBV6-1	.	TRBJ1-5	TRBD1	TGTGCCAGCAGTGACATACTACCTAGACAGGGATGGGAGAGGCAGCCCCAGCATTTT	CASSDILPRQGWERQPQHF
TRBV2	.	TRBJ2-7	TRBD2	TGTGCCACCATTCGCGCTAGCGGAAACTACGAGCAGTACTTC	CATIRASGNYEQYF
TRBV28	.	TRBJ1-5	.	TGTGCCAGCAGTTCAGAACAGGGAATGGGCAATCAGCCCCAGCATTTT	CASSSEQGMGNQPQHF
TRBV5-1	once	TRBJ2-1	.	TGCGCCAGCAGCCCCGTTGGGGGGTACCTGGACAATGAGCAGTTCTTC	CASSPVGGYLDNEQFF
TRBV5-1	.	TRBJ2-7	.	TGCGCCAGTTCCCTAGCAGGATCCCGAGCCTACGAGCAGTACTTC	CASSLAGSRAYEQYF
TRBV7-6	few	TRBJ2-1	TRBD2	TGTGCCAGCAGCTTTTCGAGTAGCGGGAGTGGTGAGCAGTTCTTC	CASSFSSSGSGEQFF
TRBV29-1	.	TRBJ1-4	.	TGCAGCGTTGGGGGGCCCAGACCAAATGAAAAACTGTTTTTT	CSVGGPRPNEKLFF
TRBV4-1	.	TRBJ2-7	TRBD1	TGCGCCAGCAGCCAAGGAACGACAGGGTACGAGCAGTACTTC	CASSQGTTGYEQYF
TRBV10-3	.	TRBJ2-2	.	TGTGCCATCATGTCCAGCGGGTCCACCAACCCCGGGGAGCTGTTTTTT	CAIMSSGSTNPGELFF
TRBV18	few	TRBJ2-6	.	TGTGCCAGCTCACCTGGCAGGGTGAGCGGGGCCAACGTCCTGACTTTC	CASSPGRVSGANVLTF
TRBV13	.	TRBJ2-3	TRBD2	TGTGCCAGCAGCTTAAGACTAGCGGGAGTAAGTAACACAGATACGCAGTATTTT	CASSLRLAGVSNTDTQYF
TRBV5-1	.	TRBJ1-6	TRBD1	TGCGCCAGCAGCTACTATTCCGGGACAGGGGTTTCACCCCTCCACTTT	CASSYYSGTGVSPLHF
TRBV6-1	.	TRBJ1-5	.	TGTGCCAGCCTCGGAGTAGGGGTCGGTCAGCCCCAGCATTTT	CASLGVGVGQPQHF
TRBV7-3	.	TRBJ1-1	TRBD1	TGTGCCAGCAGCTTACAGGACAGGGGAAGGGACACTGAAGCTTTCTTT	CASSLQDRGRDTEAFF
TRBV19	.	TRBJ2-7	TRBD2	TGTGCCAGTAGTCGGACTAGCGGGAACTACGAGCAGTACTTC	CASSRTSGNYEQYF
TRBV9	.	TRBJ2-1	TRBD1	TGTGCCAGCAGCTCAAGAGAGATACTTAGACAGGGTTCCATCAATGAGCAGTTCTTC	CASSSREILRQGSINEQFF
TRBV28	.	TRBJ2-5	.	TGTGCCAGCAGTTCCCCGGAGGGAGAGACCCAGTACTTC	CASSSPEGETQYF
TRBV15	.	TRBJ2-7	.	TGTGCCACCAGCAGAGGGTCCGGGTTTGCCTACGAGCAGTACTTC	CATSRGSGFAYEQYF
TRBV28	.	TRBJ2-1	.	TGTGCCAGCAGTTTCATAGGTCGGGGAGGAGATGAGCAGTTCTTC	CASSFIGRGGDEQFF
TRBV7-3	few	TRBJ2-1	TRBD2	TGTGCCAGCAGCTCCAGGCCGGGACTAGCCAACAATGAGCAGTTCTTC	CASSSRPGLANNEQFF
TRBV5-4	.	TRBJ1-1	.	TGTGCCAGCAGCTTGCGACAGATGAACACTGAAGCTTTCTTT	CASSLRQMNTEAFF